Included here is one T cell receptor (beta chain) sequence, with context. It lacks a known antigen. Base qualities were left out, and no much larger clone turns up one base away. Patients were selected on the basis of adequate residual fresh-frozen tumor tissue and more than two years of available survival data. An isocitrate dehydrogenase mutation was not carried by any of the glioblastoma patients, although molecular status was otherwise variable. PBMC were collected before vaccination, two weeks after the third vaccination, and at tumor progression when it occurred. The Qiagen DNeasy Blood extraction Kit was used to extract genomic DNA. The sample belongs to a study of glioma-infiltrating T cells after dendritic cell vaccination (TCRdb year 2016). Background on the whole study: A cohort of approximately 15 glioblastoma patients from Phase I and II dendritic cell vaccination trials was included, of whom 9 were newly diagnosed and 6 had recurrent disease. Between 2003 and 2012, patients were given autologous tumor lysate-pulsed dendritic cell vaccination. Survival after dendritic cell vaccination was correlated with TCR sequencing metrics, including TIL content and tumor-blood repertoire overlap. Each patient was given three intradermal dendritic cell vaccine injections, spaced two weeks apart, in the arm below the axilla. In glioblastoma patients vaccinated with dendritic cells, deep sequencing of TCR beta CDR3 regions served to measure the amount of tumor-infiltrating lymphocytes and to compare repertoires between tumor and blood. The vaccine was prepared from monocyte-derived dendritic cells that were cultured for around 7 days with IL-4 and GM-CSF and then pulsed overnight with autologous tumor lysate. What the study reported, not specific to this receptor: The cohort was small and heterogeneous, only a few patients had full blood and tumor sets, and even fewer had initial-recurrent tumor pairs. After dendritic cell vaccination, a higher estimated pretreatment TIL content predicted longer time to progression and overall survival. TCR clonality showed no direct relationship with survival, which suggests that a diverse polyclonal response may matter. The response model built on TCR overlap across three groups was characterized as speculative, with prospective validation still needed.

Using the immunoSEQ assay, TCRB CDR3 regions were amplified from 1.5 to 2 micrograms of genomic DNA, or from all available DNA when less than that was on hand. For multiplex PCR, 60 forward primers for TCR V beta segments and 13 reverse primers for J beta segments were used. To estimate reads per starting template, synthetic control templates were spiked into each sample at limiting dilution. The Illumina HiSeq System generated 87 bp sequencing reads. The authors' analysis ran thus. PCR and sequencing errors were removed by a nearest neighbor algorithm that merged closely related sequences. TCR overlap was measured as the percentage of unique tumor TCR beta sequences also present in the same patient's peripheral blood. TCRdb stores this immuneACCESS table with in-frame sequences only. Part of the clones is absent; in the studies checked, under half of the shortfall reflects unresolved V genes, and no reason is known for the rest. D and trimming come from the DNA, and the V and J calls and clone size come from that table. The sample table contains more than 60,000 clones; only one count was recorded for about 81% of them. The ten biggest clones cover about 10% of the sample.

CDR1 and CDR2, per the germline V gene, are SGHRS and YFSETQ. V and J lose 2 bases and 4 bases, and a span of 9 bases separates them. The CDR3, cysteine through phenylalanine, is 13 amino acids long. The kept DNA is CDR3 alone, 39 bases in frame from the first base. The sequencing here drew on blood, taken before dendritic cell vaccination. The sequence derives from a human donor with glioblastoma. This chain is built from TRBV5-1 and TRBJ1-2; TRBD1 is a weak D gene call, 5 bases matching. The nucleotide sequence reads TGCGCCAGCAGCTTTCGTACAGGCTATGGCTACACCTTC. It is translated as CASSFRTGYGYTF.